Described below is a single T cell receptor beta chain sequence and its context. Germline loops: CDR1 MNHEY, CDR2 SVGAGI. The CDR3 spans 14 residues. Trimming removed 7 bases at V and 1 base at J, with 12 bases between. Authors' processing steps: Counts of nucleated cells, estimated from reference gene primer amplification, were obtained. This table comes from immunoSEQ multiplex PCR, and its TCRdb copy is limited to in-frame clones, with some not included. That table is the source of V, J and clone size, and D and trimming were worked out from the DNA. Among 200,000 to 300,000 clones listed, under 90% were seen once. The data belong to a study of blood T cell repertoires in COVID-19. As for the study in general: The United States, Italy and Spain supplied acute and convalescent COVID-19 samples. The analysed material was cDNA or gDNA that came from T cells, B-cell-depleted T cells, or PBMCs.

The origin of this receptor is a man between 60 and 75 years old with acute or convalescent COVID-19. Input material: peripheral blood. The chain links TRBV6-5 to TRBJ2-3, with D possibly TRBD1 on 5 matching bases. The CDR3 here is CASTDTPRTDTQYF. CDR3 coding DNA: TGTGCCAGCACGGACACTCCCCGCACAGATACGCAGTATTTT.